This TCR beta chain derives from a study of blood T cell repertoires in COVID-19. Overall study context: Samples of COVID-19 (acute and convalescent) were obtained from the United States, Italy and Spain. T cells, B-cell-depleted T cells, or PBMCs provided the cDNA or gDNA that served as material.

This clone was detected ten times or more. Generated by immunoSEQ multiplex PCR, the TCRdb table keeps only in-frame clones and is missing some. The sample contains fewer than 200,000 clones, around 80% of which appear only once. What was sequenced was peripheral blood. This clonotype originated in an older woman who had recovered from COVID-19.

The CDR3, as DNA: TGTGCCAGCAGCCCATCACGAGTTAGAGGCTACACCTTC. This codes for CASSPSRVRGYTF. V usage is TRBV7-3 and J usage is TRBJ1-2; no firm D call. Germline values: CDR1 SGHTA, CDR2 FQGTGA. V was clipped by 5 bases and J by 8 bases, with 15 bases between them. This CDR3 spans 13 amino acids.